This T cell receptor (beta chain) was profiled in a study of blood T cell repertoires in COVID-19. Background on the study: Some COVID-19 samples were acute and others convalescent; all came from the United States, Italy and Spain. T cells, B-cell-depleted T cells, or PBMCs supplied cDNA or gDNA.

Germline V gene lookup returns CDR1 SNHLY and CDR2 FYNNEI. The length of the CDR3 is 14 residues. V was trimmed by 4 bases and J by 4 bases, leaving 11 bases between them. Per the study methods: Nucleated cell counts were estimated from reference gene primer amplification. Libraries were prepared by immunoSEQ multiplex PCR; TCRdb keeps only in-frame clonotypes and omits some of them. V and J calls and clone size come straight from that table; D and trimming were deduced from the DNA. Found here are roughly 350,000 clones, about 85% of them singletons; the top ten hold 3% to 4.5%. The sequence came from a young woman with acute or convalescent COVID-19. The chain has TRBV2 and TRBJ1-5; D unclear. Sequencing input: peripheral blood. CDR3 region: CASSAQTTNQPQHF. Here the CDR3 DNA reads TGTGCCAGCAGTGCGCAGACTACTAATCAGCCCCAGCATTTT.